Listed below are T cell receptor beta chains from one sample, sequenced in a study of cytomegalovirus exposure and HLA in healthy donors. Method: immunoSEQ multiplex PCR; TCRdb's copy keeps in-frame clones and lacks some. The sample shows under 200,000 clones, roughly 73% of them seen only once. Material: PBMCs. The source is a male donor in good health and CMV-seronegative. Both conserved end residues are trimmed from each CDR3. Fields, in order: V gene, CDR3 protein.

v_gene: TRBV4-2; CDR3aa: ASSQGSIDNEQF
v_gene: TRBV29-1; CDR3aa: SVDNGYT
v_gene: TRBV2; CDR3aa: ASSEYGGGTSQETQY
v_gene: TRBV5-4; CDR3aa: ASSFGQQETQY
v_gene: TRBV18; CDR3aa: ASSPSDNEKLF
v_gene: TRBV10-3; CDR3aa: AISDPPRWGEKERNQPQH
v_gene: TRBV7-9; CDR3aa: SSSFSEGRTEAF
v_gene: TRBV19; CDR3aa: ASRTGPNTEAF
v_gene: TRBV28; CDR3aa: ASSLTGTLSYEQY
v_gene: TRBV30; CDR3aa: AWSKEVSYT
v_gene: TRBV5-1; CDR3aa: ASSFGVSSYEQC
v_gene: TRBV19; CDR3aa: ASSKAPGQVNTEAF
v_gene: TRBV7-9; CDR3aa: ASSLGTSGKYIQY
v_gene: TRBV6-6; CDR3aa: ASSPMGTGNSPLH
v_gene: TRBV28; CDR3aa: ASQDSLNYGYT
v_gene: TRBV19; CDR3aa: ASSLSGTVGSEKLF
v_gene: TRBV6-1; CDR3aa: ASIGTSGSGEQF
v_gene: TRBV5-6; CDR3aa: ASSPREGSYGYT
v_gene: TRBV5-1; CDR3aa: ASSHPTGIGRGTSTDTQY
v_gene: TRBV5-1; CDR3aa: ASSLGTGGNGKNIQY
v_gene: TRBV27; CDR3aa: ASSWSGGNQPQH
v_gene: TRBV19; CDR3aa: ASSRVNTEAF
v_gene: TRBV18; CDR3aa: ASSASRGPEQY
v_gene: TRBV6-6; CDR3aa: ASSYSSYEQY
v_gene: TRBV5-1; CDR3aa: ASSPGEPITNYGYT
v_gene: TRBV5-4; CDR3aa: ASSRDRIEQY
v_gene: TRBV6-9; CDR3aa: ASSYGGFILSQPQH
v_gene: TRBV7-9; CDR3aa: ASSLGQAANSPLH
v_gene: TRBV19; CDR3aa: ASSPPNTRKGEKLF